This TCR beta chain appears in the sequencing data of a study of T cell responses to AZD1222 COVID-19 vaccine. As to this clone: Its antigen is not known.

General observations from the study: CD4 TCRs linked to vaccination spanned spike, dominating at 160-218 and 743-854. AZD1222 recipients seropositive at baseline numbered only six or seven.

Germline V lookup: CDR1 LGHDT, CDR2 YNNKEL (reference sequence). The CDR3 covers 16 residues. V lost 3 bases, J lost 8 bases, and 20 bases lay in between. Method: immunoSEQ multiplex PCR; TCRdb's copy keeps in-frame clones and lacks some. The sample shows about 140,000 clones, 92% of them seen only once. Sequencing used peripheral blood, obtained on day 0 of AZD1222 vaccination. The rearrangement uses TRBV3-1 (or the pseudogene TRBV3-2) and TRBJ1-3; perhaps TRBD1 as D (5 bases). The source of this sequence is an adult in good health. Here the CDR3 reads CASSQFLGLQGDTIYF. Written as DNA, the CDR3 is TGTGCCAGCAGCCAGTTTTTGGGCCTTCAAGGGGACACCATATATTTT.